The rows below give T cell receptor beta chains drawn from one sample of a study of cytomegalovirus exposure and HLA in healthy donors. The data were produced by immunoSEQ multiplex PCR, yet TCRdb's version contains in-frame clones alone and is incomplete. The sample holds 130,000 to 150,000 clones, 70% to 85% seen once. The specimen sequenced was PBMCs. These receptors all come from a woman in her fifties or sixties in good health and CMV-seropositive. Both conserved end residues are part of each CDR3. The D gene is left open where the match is weak. Clone size is shown for a subset of rows, as once, few, many or a class of expanded clone.

TRBV19	NA	TRBD1	TRBJ2-7	TGTGCCAGTAGTAGACCGGGACAGGGGGTCCACGAGCAGTACTTC	CASSRPGQGVHEQYF
TRBV12-5	NA	NA	TRBJ1-2	TGTGCTAGTGCCCCGAACAGGGCTGGCTACACCTTC	CASAPNRAGYTF
TRBV7-3	NA	NA	TRBJ1-1	TGTGCCAGCAGCTCCGGCCGGGACAATGAAGCTTTCTTT	CASSSGRDNEAFF
TRBV9	NA	NA	TRBJ2-7	TGTGCCAGCAGCCCCCAGGGTTGGCCCTTGGAGGAGCAGTACTTC	CASSPQGWPLEEQYF
TRBV30	NA	TRBD1	TRBJ1-1	TGTGCCTGGAGTCAACAGGGGAGGACTGAAGCTTTCTTT	CAWSQQGRTEAFF
TRBV28	NA	NA	TRBJ1-5	TGTGCCAGCAGACTGGGGGGGTACAATCAGCCCCAGCATTTT	CASRLGGYNQPQHF
TRBV25-1	NA	TRBD1	TRBJ1-2	TGTGCCAGCAGTCCCTCGGGGACAGGGCTCACCTATGGCTACACCTTC	CASSPSGTGLTYGYTF
TRBV28	NA	NA	TRBJ2-3	TGTGCCAGCAGTGACTCCCCGCAGTATTTT	CASSDSPQYF
TRBV9	NA	NA	TRBJ1-4	TGTGCCAGCAGCCTAGGAGGAGGGACAACTAATGAAAAACTGTTTTTT	CASSLGGGTTNEKLFF
TRBV9	NA	NA	TRBJ2-3	TGTGCCAGCAGCATCCACCCACCGGGGGGACATAACACAGATACGCAGTATTTT	CASSIHPPGGHNTDTQYF
TRBV4-1	few	NA	TRBJ2-7	TGCGCCAGCAGCCAAGAAGCAGGGGTCTACGAGCAGTACTTC	CASSQEAGVYEQYF
TRBV5-1	NA	NA	TRBJ2-7	TGCGCCAGCAGCTTCGAGGGCTCCTACGAGCAGTACTTC	CASSFEGSYEQYF
TRBV25-1	NA	NA	TRBJ1-1	TGTGCCAGCAGTGAATTTGTGGGGGCCGGCACTGAAGCTTTCTTT	CASSEFVGAGTEAFF
TRBV27	NA	NA	TRBJ2-2	TGTGCCAGCAGTTTAGGGGGGTTCACCGGGGAGCTGTTTTTT	CASSLGGFTGELFF
TRBV6-5	NA	TRBD1	TRBJ1-5	TGTGCCAGCAGTTACTCGGCACAGGGGAATCAGCCCCAGCATTTT	CASSYSAQGNQPQHF
TRBV11-3	NA	TRBD1	TRBJ2-2	TGTGCCAGCAGCCTAAGGACAGGGGGCACCGGGGAGCTGTTTTTT	CASSLRTGGTGELFF
TRBV6-4	NA	NA	TRBJ2-1	TGTGCCAGCAGCCAGGACAGCTACAATGAGCAGTTCTTC	CASSQDSYNEQFF
TRBV2	NA	TRBD1	TRBJ1-4	TGTGCCAGCAGCGCGGACAGGGGCAATGAAAAACTGTTTTTT	CASSADRGNEKLFF
TRBV5-1	NA	NA	TRBJ2-7	TGCGCCAGCAGCTTGGCGGCGGGGCTGGACGAGCAGTACTTC	CASSLAAGLDEQYF
TRBV6-4	NA	TRBD2	TRBJ2-3	TGTGCCAGCAGTGCCCTAGCGGGGGATACAGATACGCAGTATTTT	CASSALAGDTDTQYF
TRBV7-6	once	NA	TRBJ1-5	TGTGCCAGCAGCTCCCGGACCGAGGGGCCCCAGCATTTT	CASSSRTEGPQHF
TRBV15	NA	NA	TRBJ1-2	TGTGCCACCAGCAGAGATCCCGCAGGGGCCTATGGCTACACCTTC	CATSRDPAGAYGYTF
TRBV27	NA	NA	TRBJ1-5	TGTGCCAGCAGCCGAAGCATGTATCAGCCCCAGCATTTT	CASSRSMYQPQHF
TRBV7-2	NA	TRBD1	TRBJ2-1	TGTGCCAGCAGCGGACAGGGGGCGCAACGGGGGGTAGAGTTCTTC	CASSGQGAQRGVEFF
TRBV13	NA	NA	TRBJ2-5	TGTGCCAGCAGCTCCCCGTACGGCCAAGAGACCCAGTACTTC	CASSSPYGQETQYF